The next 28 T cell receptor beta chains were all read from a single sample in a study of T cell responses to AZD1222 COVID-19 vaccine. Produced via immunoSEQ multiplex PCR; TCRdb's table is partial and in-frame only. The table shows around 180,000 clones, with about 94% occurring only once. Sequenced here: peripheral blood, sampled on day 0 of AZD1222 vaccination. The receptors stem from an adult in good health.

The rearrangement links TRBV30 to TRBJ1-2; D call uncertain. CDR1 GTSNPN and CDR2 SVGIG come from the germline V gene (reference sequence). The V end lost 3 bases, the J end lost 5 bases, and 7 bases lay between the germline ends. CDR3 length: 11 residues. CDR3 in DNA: TGTGCCTGGAGAAATGTTTATGGCTACACCTTC. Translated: CAWRNVYGYTF. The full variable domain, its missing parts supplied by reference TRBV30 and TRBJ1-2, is SQTIHQWPATLVQPVGSPLSLECTVEGTSNPNLYWYRQAAGRGLQLLFYSVGIGQISSEVPQNLSASRPQDRQFILSSKKLLLSDSGFYLCAWRNVYGYTFGSGTRLTVV.

The CDR3 nucleotides read TGTGCCAGCAGTGAAAGTGGGAGGTATTCACCCCTCCACTTT. Translating gives CASSESGRYSPLHF. This rearrangement joins TRBV6-1 to TRBJ1-6; D not certain. Trimming stripped 2 bases from V and 8 bases from J, with 10 bases between. The CDR3 length is 14 residues. CDR1 MNHNS and CDR2 SASEGT come from the germline V gene.

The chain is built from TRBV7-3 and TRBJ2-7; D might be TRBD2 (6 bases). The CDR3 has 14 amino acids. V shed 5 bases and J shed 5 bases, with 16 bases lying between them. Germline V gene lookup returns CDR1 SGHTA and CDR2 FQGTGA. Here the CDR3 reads CASSPQGGLHEQYF. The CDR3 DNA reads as TGTGCCAGCAGCCCCCAGGGAGGTCTCCACGAGCAGTACTTC.

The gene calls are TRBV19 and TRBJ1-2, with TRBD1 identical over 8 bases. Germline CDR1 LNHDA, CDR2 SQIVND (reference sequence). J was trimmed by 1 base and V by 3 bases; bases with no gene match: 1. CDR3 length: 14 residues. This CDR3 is CASSMDRVNYGYTF. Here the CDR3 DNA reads TGTGCCAGTAGTATGGACAGGGTTAACTATGGCTACACCTTC. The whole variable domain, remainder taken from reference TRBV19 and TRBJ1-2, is DGGITQSPKYLFRKEGQNVTLSCEQNLNHDAMYWYRQDPGQGLRLIYYSQIVNDFQKGDIAEGYSVSREKKESFPLTVTSAQKNPTAFYLCASSMDRVNYGYTFGSGTRLTVV.

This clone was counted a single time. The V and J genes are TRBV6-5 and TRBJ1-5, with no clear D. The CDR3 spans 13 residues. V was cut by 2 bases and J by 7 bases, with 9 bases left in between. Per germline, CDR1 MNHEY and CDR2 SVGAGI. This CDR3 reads CASSYTREQPQHF. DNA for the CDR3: TGTGCCAGCAGTTACACGAGGGAGCAGCCCCAGCATTTT.

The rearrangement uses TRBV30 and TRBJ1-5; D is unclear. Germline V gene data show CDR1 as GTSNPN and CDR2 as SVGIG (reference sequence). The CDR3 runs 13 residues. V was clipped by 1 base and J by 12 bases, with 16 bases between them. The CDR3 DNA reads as TGTGCCTGGAGTGGTATTAGCTCAGGAGTCCAGCATTTT. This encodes CAWSGISSGVQHF. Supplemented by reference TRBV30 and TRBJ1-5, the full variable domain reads SQTIHQWPATLVQPVGSPLSLECTVEGTSNPNLYWYRQAAGRGLQLLFYSVGIGQISSEVPQNLSASRPQDRQFILSSKKLLLSDSGFYLCAWSGISSGVQHFGDGTRLSIL.

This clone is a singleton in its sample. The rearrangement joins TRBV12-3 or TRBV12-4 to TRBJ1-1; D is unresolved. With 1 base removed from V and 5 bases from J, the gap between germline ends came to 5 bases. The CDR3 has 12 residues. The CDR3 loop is CASSLDLTEAFF. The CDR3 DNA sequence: TGTGCCAGCAGTTTAGACCTTACTGAAGCTTTCTTT.

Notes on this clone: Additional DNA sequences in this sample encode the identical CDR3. The CDR3 DNA follows: TGTGCCAGCAGTTACGGGGGACTAGGTTCCTACGAGCAGTACTTC. Protein sequence: CASSYGGLGSYEQYF. The V and J genes are TRBV6-5 and TRBJ2-7, with 8 bases identical to TRBD2. V dropped 2 bases and J dropped 1; count of bases not matched to a gene: 4. This CDR3 has 15 amino acids. CDR1 and CDR2 (germline): MNHEY, SVGAGI.

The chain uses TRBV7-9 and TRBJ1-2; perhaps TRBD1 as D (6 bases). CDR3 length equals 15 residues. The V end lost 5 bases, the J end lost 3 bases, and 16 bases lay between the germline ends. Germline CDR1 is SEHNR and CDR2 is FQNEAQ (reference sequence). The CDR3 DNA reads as TGTGCCAGCAGCGCCCCGGGGGCATCGGACTATGGCTACACCTTC. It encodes CASSAPGASDYGYTF.

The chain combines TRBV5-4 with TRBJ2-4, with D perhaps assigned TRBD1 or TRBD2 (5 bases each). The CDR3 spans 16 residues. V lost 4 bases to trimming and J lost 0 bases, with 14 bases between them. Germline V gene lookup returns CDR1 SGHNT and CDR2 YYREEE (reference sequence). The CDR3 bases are TGTGCCAGCAGCCGAGACTTGGGACCAGCCAAAAACATTCAGTACTTC. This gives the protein CASSRDLGPAKNIQYF.

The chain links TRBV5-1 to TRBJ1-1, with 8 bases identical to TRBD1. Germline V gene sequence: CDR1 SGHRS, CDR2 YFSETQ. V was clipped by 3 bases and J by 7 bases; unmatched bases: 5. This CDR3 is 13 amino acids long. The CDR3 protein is CASSWRQGIEAFF. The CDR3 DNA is TGCGCCAGCAGCTGGCGACAGGGGATTGAAGCTTTCTTT.

This CDR3 reads CASSLGGNTEAFF. CDR3 nucleotide sequence: TGTGCCAGCAGCTTAGGGGGAAACACTGAAGCTTTCTTT. The V call is TRBV13, the J call TRBJ1-1; unclear D gene. The CDR3 contains 13 residues. Trimming took off 0 bases at V and 2 bases at J, with 4 bases between the two ends. From germline, CDR1 is PRHDT and CDR2 FYEKMQ (reference sequence).

CDR3 nucleotide sequence: TGTGCCAGCTCACCAGGGGAGGGGTTCACCTCTGGAAACACCATATATTTT. Its translation is CASSPGEGFTSGNTIYF. This sequence joins TRBV18 and TRBJ1-3, with D tentatively TRBD1 (5 bases). V lost 2 bases to trimming and J lost 0 bases, with 14 bases between them. CDR3 length: 17 residues. Germline V gives CDR1 KGHSH, CDR2 LQKENI.

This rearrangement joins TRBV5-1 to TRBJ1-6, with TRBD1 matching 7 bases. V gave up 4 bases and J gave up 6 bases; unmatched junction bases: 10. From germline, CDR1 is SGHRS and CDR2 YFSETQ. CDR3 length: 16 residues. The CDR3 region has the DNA TGCGCCAGCAGCCTGAACCCAGGGGGGACTAATTCACCCCTCCACTTT. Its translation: CASSLNPGGTNSPLHF.

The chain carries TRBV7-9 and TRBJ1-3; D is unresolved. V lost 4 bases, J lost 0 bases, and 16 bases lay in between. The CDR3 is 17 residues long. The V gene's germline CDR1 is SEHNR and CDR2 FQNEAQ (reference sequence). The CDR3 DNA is TGTGCCAGCAGCTCGAGCTTAGGGATCGGCTCTGGAAACACCATATATTTT. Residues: CASSSSLGIGSGNTIYF. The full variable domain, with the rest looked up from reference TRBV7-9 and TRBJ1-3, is DTGVSQNPRHKITKRGQNVTFRCDPISEHNRLYWYRQTLGQGPEFLTYFQNEAQLEKSRLLSDRFSAERPKGSFSTLEIQRTEQGDSAMYLCASSSSLGIGSGNTIYFGEGSWLTVV.

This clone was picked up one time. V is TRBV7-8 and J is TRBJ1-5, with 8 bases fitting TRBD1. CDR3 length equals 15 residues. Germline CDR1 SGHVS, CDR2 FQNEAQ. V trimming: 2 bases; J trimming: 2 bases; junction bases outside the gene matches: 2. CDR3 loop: CASSLSDRGNQPQHF. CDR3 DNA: TGTGCCAGCAGCTTATCGGACAGGGGCAATCAGCCCCAGCATTTT.

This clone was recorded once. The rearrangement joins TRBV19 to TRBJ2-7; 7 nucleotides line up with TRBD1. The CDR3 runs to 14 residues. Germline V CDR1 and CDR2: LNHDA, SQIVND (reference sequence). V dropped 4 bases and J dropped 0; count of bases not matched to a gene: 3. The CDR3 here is CASSTTGISYEQYF. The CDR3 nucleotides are TGTGCCAGTAGTACGACAGGGATCTCCTACGAGCAGTACTTC.

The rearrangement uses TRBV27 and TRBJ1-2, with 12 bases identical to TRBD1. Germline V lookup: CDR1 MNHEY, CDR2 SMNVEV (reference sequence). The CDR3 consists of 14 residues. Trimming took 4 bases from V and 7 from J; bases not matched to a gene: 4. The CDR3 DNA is TGTGCCAGCAGTTGGGGACAGGGGGCAGGTGGCTACACCTTC. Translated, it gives CASSWGQGAGGYTF.

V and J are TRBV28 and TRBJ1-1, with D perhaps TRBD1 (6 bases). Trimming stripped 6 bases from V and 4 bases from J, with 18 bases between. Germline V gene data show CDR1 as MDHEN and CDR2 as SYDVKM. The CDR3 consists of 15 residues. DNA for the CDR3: TGTGCCAGCAGGCAGGGGTCAGCTAGCAGCACTGAAGCTTTCTTT. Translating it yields CASRQGSASSTEAFF.

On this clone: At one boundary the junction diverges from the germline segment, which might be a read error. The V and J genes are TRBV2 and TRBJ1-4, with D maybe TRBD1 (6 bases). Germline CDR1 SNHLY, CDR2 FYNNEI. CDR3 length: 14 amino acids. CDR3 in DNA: TGTGCCAGCAGTGCCGGGACAACAAATGAAAAACTGTTTTTT. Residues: CASSAGTTNEKLFF.

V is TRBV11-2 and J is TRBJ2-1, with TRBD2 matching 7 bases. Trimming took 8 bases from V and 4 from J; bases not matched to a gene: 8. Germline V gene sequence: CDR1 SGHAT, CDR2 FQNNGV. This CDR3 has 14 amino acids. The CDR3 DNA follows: TGTGCCAGCGGGCGGGCGGGAGCTTACAATGAGCAGTTCTTC. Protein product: CASGRAGAYNEQFF.

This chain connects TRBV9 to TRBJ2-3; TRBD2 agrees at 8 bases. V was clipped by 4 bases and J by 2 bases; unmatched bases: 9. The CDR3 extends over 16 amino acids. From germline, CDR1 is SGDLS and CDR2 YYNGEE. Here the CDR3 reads CASSPRLLAATDTQYF. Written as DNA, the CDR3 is TGTGCCAGCAGCCCCCGTTTACTAGCGGCCACAGATACGCAGTATTTT.

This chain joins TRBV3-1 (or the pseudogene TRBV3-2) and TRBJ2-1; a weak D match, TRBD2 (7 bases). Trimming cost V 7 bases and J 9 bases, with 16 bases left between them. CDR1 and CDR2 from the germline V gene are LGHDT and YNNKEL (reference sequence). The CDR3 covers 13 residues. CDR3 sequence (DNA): TGTGCCAGCATAGGTGGACTAGGGGGTGAGCAGTTCTTC. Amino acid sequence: CASIGGLGGEQFF.

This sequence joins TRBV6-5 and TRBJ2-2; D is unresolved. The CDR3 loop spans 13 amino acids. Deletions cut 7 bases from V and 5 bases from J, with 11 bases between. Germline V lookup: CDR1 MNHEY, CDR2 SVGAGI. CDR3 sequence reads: CASTLFSTGELFF. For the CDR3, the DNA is TGTGCCAGCACCTTGTTTTCGACCGGGGAGCTGTTTTTT.

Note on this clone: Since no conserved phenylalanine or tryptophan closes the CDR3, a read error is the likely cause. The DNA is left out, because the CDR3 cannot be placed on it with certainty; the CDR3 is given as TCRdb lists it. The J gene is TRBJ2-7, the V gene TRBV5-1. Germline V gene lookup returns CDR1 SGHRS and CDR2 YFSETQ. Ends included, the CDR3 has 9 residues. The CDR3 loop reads CASSLGLGE.

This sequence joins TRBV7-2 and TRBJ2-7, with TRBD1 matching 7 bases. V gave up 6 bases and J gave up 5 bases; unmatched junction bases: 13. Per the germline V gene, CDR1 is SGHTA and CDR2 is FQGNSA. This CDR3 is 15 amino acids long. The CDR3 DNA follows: TGTGCCAGCAGAGGTGCCGGGACAGTACCCCACGAGCAGTACTTC. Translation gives CASRGAGTVPHEQYF. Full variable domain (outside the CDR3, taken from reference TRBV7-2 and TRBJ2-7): GAGVSQSPSNKVTEKGKDVELRCDPISGHTALYWYRQSLGQGLEFLIYFQGNSAPDKSGLPSDRFSAERTGGSVSTLTIQRTQQEDSAVYLCASRGAGTVPHEQYFGPGTRLTVT.

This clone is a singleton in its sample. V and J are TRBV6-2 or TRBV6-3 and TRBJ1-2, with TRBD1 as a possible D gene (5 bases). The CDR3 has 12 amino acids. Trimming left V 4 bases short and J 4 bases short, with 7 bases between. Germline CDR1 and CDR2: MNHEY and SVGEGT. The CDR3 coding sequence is TGTGCCAGCAGTTCAGACAGCTATGGCTACACCTTC. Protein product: CASSSDSYGYTF.

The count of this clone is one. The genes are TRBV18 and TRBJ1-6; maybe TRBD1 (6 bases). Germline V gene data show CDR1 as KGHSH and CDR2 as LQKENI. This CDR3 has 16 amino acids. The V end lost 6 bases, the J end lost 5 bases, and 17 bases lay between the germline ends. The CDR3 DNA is TGTGCCAGCTCCCGAAGGGGGGGCCAGGATAATTCACCCCTCCACTTT. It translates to CASSRRGGQDNSPLHF.